This T cell receptor (beta chain) was identified in a study of cytomegalovirus exposure and HLA in healthy donors. This clone was detected only a few times. Its antigen remains unknown. Per the germline V gene, CDR1 is MNHEY and CDR2 is SVGAGI. This CDR3 region has 15 residues. V shed 2 bases and J 3 bases; nucleotides not matched to a gene: 2. Vbeta (60) and Jbeta (13) primers were used in the PCR. TCRdb keeps only in-frame clones here, not all; method: immunoSEQ multiplex PCR. The sample holds around 100,000 clones, more than 60% seen once. Study results and limitations: Among the CMV-associated chains, three were confirmed in vitro as specific for CMV antigens.

What was sequenced was PBMCs. This chain uses TRBV6-5 with TRBJ2-2, with TRBD1 identical over 8 bases. The TCR was taken from a female donor in good health and CMV-seropositive. The CDR3 coding sequence is TGTGCCAGCAGTTACGGACAGGGCTACACCGGGGAGCTGTTTTTT. Translation: CASSYGQGYTGELFF.